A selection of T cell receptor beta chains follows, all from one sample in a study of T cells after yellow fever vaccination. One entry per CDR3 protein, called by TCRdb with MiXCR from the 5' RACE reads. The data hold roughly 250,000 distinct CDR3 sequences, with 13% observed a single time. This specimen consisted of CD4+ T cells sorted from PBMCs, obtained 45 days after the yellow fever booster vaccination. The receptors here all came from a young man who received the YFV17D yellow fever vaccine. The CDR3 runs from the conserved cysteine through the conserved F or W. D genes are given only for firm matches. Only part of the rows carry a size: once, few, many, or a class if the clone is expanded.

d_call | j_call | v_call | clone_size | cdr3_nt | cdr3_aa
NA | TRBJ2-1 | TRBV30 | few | TGTGCCTGGACCGGGCCAGCGCTAAGGGAGCAGTTCTTC | CAWTGPALREQFF
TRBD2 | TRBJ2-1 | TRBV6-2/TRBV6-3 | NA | TGTGCCAGCAGTTACACGGTAGCGGGTTCACGGAATGAGCAGTTCTTC | CASSYTVAGSRNEQFF
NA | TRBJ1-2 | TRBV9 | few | TGTGCCAGCAGCGTAGGGAACAGGGCGGACTATGGCTACACCTTC | CASSVGNRADYGYTF
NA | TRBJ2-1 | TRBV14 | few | TGTGCCAGCAGCCAAGATCTCGGGACTCTTTACAATGAGCAGTTCTTC | CASSQDLGTLYNEQFF
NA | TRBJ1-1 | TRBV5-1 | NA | TGCGCCAGCAGCCCGAGGACAGCGAACACTGAAGCTTTCTTT | CASSPRTANTEAFF
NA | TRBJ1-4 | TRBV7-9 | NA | TGTGCCAGCAGCTTCGTTCGCGAGGACGAAAAACTGTTTTTT | CASSFVREDEKLFF
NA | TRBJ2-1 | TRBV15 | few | TGTGCCACCAGCAGAGATCGGGTTAGGAATGAGCAGTTCTTC | CATSRDRVRNEQFF
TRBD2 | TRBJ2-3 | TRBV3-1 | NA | TGTGCCAGCAGCCAAGCAGCGGGAAGCACAGATACGCAGTATTTT | CASSQAAGSTDTQYF
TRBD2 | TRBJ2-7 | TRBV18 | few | TGTGCCAGCTCCCCCCAGCGGGGCTCCTACGAGCAGTACTTC | CASSPQRGSYEQYF
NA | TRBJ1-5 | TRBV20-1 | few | TGCAGTGCGCGAAATAGCAATCAGCCCCAGCATTTT | CSARNSNQPQHF